This TCR beta chain was recovered during a study of T cell responses to AZD1222 COVID-19 vaccine. Study outcomes and limitations: Repertoires were sampled only after the peak T cell response.

Note on this clone: Antigen: not known.

Per germline, CDR1 SQVTM and CDR2 ANQGSEA. The CDR3 has 14 amino acids. V was clipped by 4 bases and J by 0 bases, with 10 bases between them. This table comes from immunoSEQ multiplex PCR, and its TCRdb copy is limited to in-frame clones, with some not included. The data hold 95,000 to 110,000 clones, with around nine tenths observed a single time. V usage is TRBV29-1 and J usage is TRBJ1-3; D gene ambiguous. The sample here was peripheral blood, taken on day 0 of AZD1222 vaccination. The sequence was collected from an adult in good health. DNA of the CDR3: TGCAGCGTTGTGATAGGGCCCTCTGGAAACACCATATATTTT. Protein: CSVVIGPSGNTIYF. The full variable domain, completed using reference TRBV29-1 and TRBJ1-3, is SAVISQKPSRDICQRGTSLTIQCQVDSQVTMMFWYRQQPGQSLTLIATANQGSEATYESGFVIDKFPISRPNLTFSTLTVSNMSPEDSSIYLCSVVIGPSGNTIYFGEGSWLTVV.